This TCR beta chain appears in the sequencing data of a study of T cell repertoires in cytomegalovirus infection. Study context: CMV infection together with matching HLA type was indicated by public TCR beta signatures.

TCRdb redid the calling of the reads with MiXCR, one entry per CDR3 protein. The table includes a few hundred thousand distinct CDR3 sequences, under 20% detected once. Findings of the study overall: Public TCR beta family frequency separated CMV-and-HLA carriers, including in an independent cohort. Dominating the ex vivo response were TCR beta clonotypes that were CMV-specific and HLA-C-restricted.

This clonotype appeared a few times. Its antigen is unidentified. The junction had 9 bases not matched to a gene; V was cut back by 2 bases and J by 6 bases. CDR3 length equals 15 residues. Germline CDR1 is MDHEN and CDR2 is SYDVKM. The gene calls are TRBV28 and TRBJ1-1, with 7 bases matching TRBD1. Sequencing was carried out using PBMCs. This sequence originates from a human donor in good health (CMV status not recorded). Some clones in this sample may be carry-over from other donors' samples. CDR3 loop: CASSLDQGVVPEAFF. The CDR3 DNA follows: TGTGCCAGCAGTTTAGACCAGGGGGTCGTACCTGAAGCTTTCTTT. The whole variable domain, remainder taken from reference TRBV28 and TRBJ1-1, is DVKVTQSSRYLVKRTGEKVFLECVQDMDHENMFWYRQDPGLGLRLIYFSYDVKMKEKGDIPEGYSVSREKKERFSLILESASTNQTSMYLCASSLDQGVVPEAFFGQGTRLTVV.